These T cell receptor beta chains were read from a single sample in a study of T cell repertoires in cytomegalovirus infection. Each CDR3 protein gets one entry after TCRdb re-called the reads with MiXCR. The repertoire consists of hundreds of thousands of distinct CDR3 sequences, with approximately 10% occurring once and the leading ten covering around 2.5%. The sample was PBMCs. The receptor source for this set is a human donor in good health (CMV status not recorded). Some clones in this sample may be carry-over from other donors' samples. Both conserved end residues are part of each CDR3. The order of the fields is clone size, J gene, V gene, D gene, CDR3 protein, CDR3 DNA. A D gene is named only where the DNA matches it firmly. Size is stated for part of the rows, as once, few or many counts, or as a class when the clone is expanded.

clone_size: -; j_call: TRBJ2-3; v_call: TRBV13; d_call: -; cdr3_aa: CASSLNEVTDTQYF; cdr3_nt: TGTGCCAGCAGCTTAAATGAAGTCACAGATACGCAGTATTTT
clone_size: few; j_call: TRBJ1-5; v_call: TRBV6-6; d_call: TRBD1; cdr3_aa: CASSYSKGQVYGQPQHF; cdr3_nt: TGTGCCAGCAGTTACTCGAAGGGACAGGTATATGGACAGCCCCAGCATTTT
clone_size: many; j_call: TRBJ1-2; v_call: TRBV18; d_call: -; cdr3_aa: CASSPLSLSTTNYGYTF; cdr3_nt: TGTGCCAGCTCACCACTGTCATTATCGACTACTAACTATGGCTACACCTTC
clone_size: many; j_call: TRBJ2-5; v_call: TRBV6-6; d_call: TRBD2; cdr3_aa: CASSSSGTRKETQYF; cdr3_nt: TGTGCCAGCAGTTCCTCCGGGACTAGAAAAGAGACCCAGTACTTC
clone_size: few; j_call: TRBJ1-5; v_call: TRBV5-1; d_call: -; cdr3_aa: CASSLDFGYQPQHF; cdr3_nt: TGCGCCAGCAGCTTGGACTTTGGTTATCAGCCCCAGCATTTT
clone_size: few; j_call: TRBJ1-1; v_call: TRBV27; d_call: -; cdr3_aa: CASSLFQGLDTEAFF; cdr3_nt: TGTGCCAGCAGTTTATTTCAGGGATTGGACACTGAAGCTTTCTTT
clone_size: -; j_call: TRBJ2-1; v_call: TRBV20-1; d_call: -; cdr3_aa: CSAPRTSNNEQFF; cdr3_nt: TGCAGTGCTCCCCGGACCTCAAACAATGAGCAGTTCTTC
clone_size: many; j_call: TRBJ1-1; v_call: TRBV7-2; d_call: TRBD1; cdr3_aa: CASRTDRGRTEAFF; cdr3_nt: TGTGCCAGCAGAACTGACAGGGGAAGGACTGAAGCTTTCTTT
clone_size: -; j_call: TRBJ1-1; v_call: TRBV19; d_call: -; cdr3_aa: CASSKAMNTEAFF; cdr3_nt: TGTGCCAGTAGCAAGGCCATGAACACTGAAGCTTTCTTT
clone_size: many; j_call: TRBJ2-5; v_call: TRBV6-6; d_call: -; cdr3_aa: CASSYSRGQTQYF; cdr3_nt: TGTGCCAGCAGTTACTCGCGGGGACAGACCCAGTACTTC
clone_size: many; j_call: TRBJ2-7; v_call: TRBV29-1; d_call: -; cdr3_aa: CSVGGYEQYF; cdr3_nt: TGCAGCGTTGGGGGGTACGAGCAGTACTTC
clone_size: few; j_call: TRBJ2-3; v_call: TRBV20-1; d_call: TRBD2; cdr3_aa: CRGGTPRPTDTQYF; cdr3_nt: TGCAGGGGGGGGACCCCACGACCCACAGATACGCAGTATTTT